This T cell receptor (beta chain) was captured in a study of vaccination effects on CD4 cells after COVID-19. Study as a whole: It was a median of 72 days after the second dose that post-vaccine samples were obtained.

The V end lost 3 bases, the J end lost 5 bases, and 19 bases lay between the germline ends. Germline CDR1 and CDR2: MNHNS and SASEGT. This CDR3 has 16 residues. Expansion with viral peptide pools was applied to antigen-specific CD4+ T cells by the ViraFEST assay prior to sequencing. Culturing for more than eight days preceded CD4+ T cell isolation. The participants, recipients of two vaccine doses, got either BNT162b2 or mRNA-1273. Vaccinees lacked prior SARS-CoV-2 infection and tested negative for nucleocapsid antibodies. A density of about 2 million PBMC per well was used; these cells were cultured with roughly 10 IU/ml IL-2 and around 9.6 ug/ml peptides. Notes on this clone: Its target is not known.

Some clones are missing from TCRdb's copy, which holds only in-frame ones; the method was immunoSEQ multiplex PCR. The top ten hold approximately 1.5% of the sample, which has approximately 30,000 clones, 82% seen once. The input for sequencing was CD4+ T cells from PBMCs cultured with HCoV-NL63 spike peptides, taken after COVID-19 vaccination. The rearrangement uses TRBV6-1 and TRBJ1-1; D is unclear. The receptor was isolated from a human donor who received a COVID-19 vaccine. Some clones in this sample may be carry-over from other donors' samples. This chain's CDR3 is CASSDARFGYITEAFF. CDR3 bases: TGTGCCAGCAGTGATGCCAGGTTCGGCTATATTACTGAAGCTTTCTTT.